This TCR beta chain was obtained from a study of T cells in tuberculosis. Sequencing used immunoSEQ multiplex PCR; TCRdb keeps in-frame clones, though not all of them. The repertoire holds roughly 35,000 clones, with 85% to 95% as singletons. Each donor contributed 90,000 to 100,000 T cells on average, unsorted. Sequences were obtained from PBMCs. The clonotype originates from a donor aged 10 to 29 with latent tuberculosis or without tuberculosis infection. Some clones in this sample may be carry-over from other donors' samples.

The CDR3 is CASSLGRQGYNSPLHF. Here the CDR3 DNA reads TGCGCCAGCAGCTTGGGTAGACAGGGGTATAATTCACCCCTCCACTTT. The chain carries TRBV5-1 and TRBJ1-6; 8 nucleotides align to TRBD1. V lost 0 bases to trimming and J lost 4 bases; unmatched junction nucleotides: 3. This CDR3 is 16 amino acids long. The germline CDR1 and CDR2 sequences are SGHRS and YFSETQ.